This T cell receptor (beta chain) was identified during a study of shared clonotypes between healthy human individuals. Points from the study as a whole: Inspection by rarefaction showed sorted-subset sequencing to be incomplete despite large depth. The donor pool, a small one, limited the genetic and exposure-history diversity represented. Roughly 4.7% was the fraction of naive CD4 clonotypes found shared across four donors.

The CDR3 consists of 12 residues. The trim removed 4 bases at V and 10 bases at J, leaving 6 bases unmatched. The V gene's germline CDR1 is SNHLY and CDR2 FYNNEI. Notes on this clone: Its matching antigen is unknown.

Terminally differentiated effector memory CD45RA+ cells were left out of the naive CD8 fraction, which was CD45RO-negative and positively selected for CCR7. Once extracted for a subset, genomic DNA was divided evenly among several immunoSEQ plates. Method: immunoSEQ multiplex PCR; TCRdb's copy keeps in-frame clones and lacks some. The sample lists about 800,000 clones; roughly 96% were seen once. The chain recombines TRBV2 with TRBJ1-2, with 7 bases matching TRBD1. The sequence came from a man between 25 and 39 years old in good health. Material: naive CD8+ T cells sorted from blood. CDR3: CASSGRQGLYTF. CDR3 coding DNA: TGTGCCAGCAGTGGTAGACAGGGACTCTACACCTTC.